Presented here are 14 T cell receptor beta chains from one specimen sequenced in a study of blood T cell repertoires in COVID-19. Assay: immunoSEQ multiplex PCR; the TCRdb copy retains only in-frame clones and omits some. This sample has about 180,000 clones, with about four fifths found just once. Sequencing was done on a sample of peripheral blood. These receptors originate from a human donor in a cohort sampled during active COVID-19.

There are a few counts of this clone. V and J are TRBV10-1 and TRBJ1-5; D is possibly TRBD1 (6 bases). V dropped 9 bases and J dropped 1 base, with 19 bases sitting between them. Germline V CDR1 and CDR2: WNHNN, SYGVQD (reference sequence). The CDR3 is made up of 16 amino acids. This chain's CDR3 is CASRMGHTGSNQPQHF. The CDR3 DNA sequence: TGCGCCAGTAGAATGGGACACACTGGAAGCAATCAGCCCCAGCATTTT.

This chain connects TRBV4-1 to TRBJ2-1; D gene ambiguous. The CDR3 contains 16 residues. CDR1 and CDR2 from the germline V gene are MGHRA and YSYEKL. The ends were cut back, 4 bases at V and 2 bases at J, with 15 bases in the middle. The CDR3 bases are TGCGCCAGCAGCCGCCCTACAGTTTTCCCCTACAATGAGCAGTTCTTC. As protein: CASSRPTVFPYNEQFF.

The chain has TRBV27 and TRBJ1-2, with D uncertain. The CDR3 sequence is 13 residues long. Germline V lookup: CDR1 MNHEY, CDR2 SMNVEV (reference sequence). Trimming cost V 5 bases and J 4 bases, with 11 bases left between them. In DNA form, the CDR3 reads TGTGCCAGCAGTCCCCGACTTGCCTATGGCTACACCTTC. Protein product: CASSPRLAYGYTF.

The gene calls are TRBV7-6 and TRBJ1-1, with D perhaps matching TRBD1 (5 bases). The germline V and J ends were trimmed by 8 bases and 0 bases, with 25 bases remaining between them. Germline CDR1 and CDR2: SGHVS and FNYEAQ. The CDR3 sequence is 18 residues long. CDR3 sequence reads: CASSSKRGTTIMNTEAFF. CDR3 nucleotide sequence: TGTGCCAGCTCCTCAAAAAGGGGCACCACCATCATGAACACTGAAGCTTTCTTT.

The rearrangement links TRBV6-5 to TRBJ2-2; 8 positions agree with TRBD1. Germline CDR1 reads MNHEY; CDR2 reads SVGAGI. V trimming: 7 bases; J trimming: 4 bases; junction bases outside the gene matches: 5. There are 14 residues in the CDR3. The CDR3 loop reads CASTRTGSTGELFF. The CDR3 region has the DNA TGTGCCAGCACTCGGACAGGGTCCACCGGGGAGCTGTTTTTT.

The chain joins TRBV6-1 to TRBJ1-1; 7 nucleotides align to TRBD1. V lost 0 bases and J lost 0; bases outside the gene matches: 19. CDR3 size: 21 residues. Germline V gives CDR1 MNHNS, CDR2 SASEGT. This chain's CDR3 is CASSEAIYPGTVTDMNTEAFF. The CDR3, as DNA: TGTGCCAGCAGTGAAGCGATTTATCCCGGGACAGTAACAGATATGAACACTGAAGCTTTCTTT.

V is TRBV3-1 (or the pseudogene TRBV3-2) and J is TRBJ1-1; D is perhaps TRBD1 (5 bases). Trimming took off 0 bases at V and 3 bases at J, with 11 bases between the two ends. This CDR3 is 15 amino acids long. Germline values: CDR1 LGHDT, CDR2 YNNKEL (reference sequence). CDR3 DNA: TGTGCCAGCAGCCAAGACAGGGCTTTCGACACTGAAGCTTTCTTT. Protein: CASSQDRAFDTEAFF.

The V call is TRBV11-2, the J call TRBJ1-1; D possibly corresponds to TRBD1 (5 bases). This CDR3 region has 14 residues. Germline CDR1 reads SGHAT; CDR2 reads FQNNGV. The V end was cut by 5 bases, the J end by 4 bases, with 14 bases between. The CDR3 spells CASSLPGLSTEAFF. CDR3 DNA sequence: TGTGCCAGCAGCCTACCGGGACTCAGCACTGAAGCTTTCTTT.

The chain is built from TRBV9 and TRBJ1-1, with D maybe TRBD1 (5 bases). Trimming removed 4 bases from V and 11 bases from J, with 18 bases in between. The CDR3 length is 13 residues. Germline-derived CDR1 and CDR2 are SGDLS and YYNGEE. The CDR3 loop is CASSPPGGGWAFF. CDR3 DNA: TGTGCCAGCAGCCCCCCGGGGGGGGGATGGGCTTTCTTT.

The chain couples TRBV7-2 to TRBJ2-7; TRBD1 aligns across 8 bases. Germline V gives CDR1 SGHTA, CDR2 FQGNSA. Trimming removed 6 bases from V and 5 bases from J; junction bases left unmatched: 9. The CDR3 consists of 14 residues. CDR3 region: CASSPTGQGNEQYF. CDR3 coding DNA: TGTGCCAGCAGTCCCACTGGACAGGGTAACGAGCAGTACTTC.

Turning to this clone: Other DNA sequences of this sample code for an identical CDR3. The rearrangement uses TRBV9 and TRBJ1-1; the D gene is possibly TRBD1 (6 bases). This CDR3 contains 14 residues. With 4 bases removed from V and 5 bases from J, the gap between germline ends came to 15 bases. Germline V gene lookup returns CDR1 SGDLS and CDR2 YYNGEE. In nucleotides, the CDR3 is TGTGCCAGCAGCTCCCGAACAGGGTTGACTGAAGCTTTCTTT. The encoded protein is CASSSRTGLTEAFF.

This clone has just one count. This chain links TRBV2 with TRBJ1-2; D not certain. CDR3 length: 14 amino acids. The V gene lost 5 bases and the J gene lost 4 bases, with 14 bases spanning the gap. From germline, CDR1 is SNHLY and CDR2 FYNNEI. As DNA, the CDR3 is TGTGCCAGCAGTCCCAACCCTGCGGTCTATGGCTACACCTTC. Translating gives CASSPNPAVYGYTF.

This chain connects TRBV12-3 or TRBV12-4 to TRBJ1-1; possible D gene TRBD1, 6 bases. Trimming cost V 5 bases and J 0 bases, with 7 bases left between them. There are 13 residues in the CDR3. The CDR3 sequence: CASSGQMNTEAFF. In DNA form, the CDR3 reads TGTGCCAGCAGTGGACAGATGAACACTGAAGCTTTCTTT.

A word on this clone: Compared with germline, one end of the junction differs, possibly owing to a read error. This rearrangement joins TRBV7-7 to TRBJ2-1; 16 nucleotides align to TRBD2. Germline CDR1 and CDR2: SSHAT and FNYEAQ (reference sequence). The CDR3 consists of 16 residues. CDR3 loop: CASSMGLAGGRDEQFF. CDR3 DNA: TGTGCTAGCAGCATGGGACTAGCGGGGGGGCGGGATGAGCAGTTCTTC.